The TCR beta chain under discussion was sequenced for a study of blood T cell repertoires in COVID-19 (dated by TCRdb to 2018 to 2020). Describing the broader study: Collaborator samples came from the United States, Italy and Spain and covered acute and convalescent phases of COVID-19. The material from the prospective study consisted of cDNA or gDNA derived from T cells, B-cell-depleted T cells, or PBMCs. Subjects who had been exposed to COVID-19, were actively infected with it, or had recovered from it provided the deeply sampled blood TCRbeta repertoires that made up the dataset. A freely available public database, intended as a resource for researchers studying the immune response to SARS-CoV-2, is where the repertoires were released. Samples came from the ongoing ImmuneRACE study (first 160 participants) plus 1,254 subjects from 6 global collaborators. Nearly every sample came with metadata listing a de-identified subject ID, COVID-19 status, age in years and sex. Where available, HLA class I and class II types were obtained from metadata supplied by the sample provider rather than from assay-based typing.

The germline V gene yields SGHNT for CDR1 and YENEEA for CDR2. The germline V and J ends show losses of 5 bases and 4 bases respectively, and no gene match explains 9 bases of the junction. The CDR3 contains 15 residues, cysteine and phenylalanine counted. Only CDR3 DNA is held: 45 bases, read in frame from base 1. TCRbeta CDR3 regions were amplified from genomic DNA by means of the immunoSEQ Assay, a bias-controlled multiplex PCR. The authors processed their data as follows. Within the assay, amplification of reference gene primers was used to estimate how many nucleated cells each sample contained. To quantify the absolute abundance of each unique TCRbeta CDR3 rearrangement, sequence reads were collapsed and filtered. For each sample, productive Simpson clonality was calculated as the square root of Simpson's diversity index across productive rearrangements. Drawn from immuneACCESS, this table holds only the in-frame rearrangements with V and J called that TCRdb kept. Clones are partly lost; checked studies trace under half to an unresolved V gene and leave the rest unexplained. V and J calls and clone size are copied from that table; D and trimming were computed from the DNA. Here the sample has about 58,000 clones; approximately 86% occur a single time. In total, the top ten clones hold 6.5% to 8% of the sample.

What the research found in general, with its limitations: Clinical and demographic metadata were provided uncurated, with the amount varying by source and participant.

To note about this clone: No cognate antigen has been identified for it. No base quality information exists; no much larger clone differs at one position.

Collaborating institutions collected whole blood in K2EDTA tubes following their own protocols. For TCRbeta analysis, collaborator samples were shipped as frozen whole blood, as isolated PBMCs, or as DNA extracted from either sample type. The TCR sequence derives from a human donor with active COVID-19. The donor label of this sample is uncertain. The sequenced material came from peripheral blood. The sequence is built from TRBV11-3 and TRBJ1-1; a stretch of 8 junction bases matches TRBD1. The DNA is as follows: TGTGCCAGCAGCACAACAGGGGGGCGGGTCACTGAAGCTTTCTTT. Protein translation: CASSTTGGRVTEAFF.